This T cell receptor beta chain is drawn from a study of graft-versus-host responses after intestinal transplantation. Study-wide results and limits: The recipient marrow held GvH clones, and some of them showed up first in ileum or blood. Allografts of one patient group, those with graft-donor T cell macrochimerism, had high graft-versus-host to host-versus-graft clonal ratios.

On this clone itself: As yet, its antigen is unknown.

The length of the CDR3 is 14 residues. The V gene lost 5 bases and the J gene lost 3 bases, with 13 bases spanning the gap. Germline CDR1 is MNHEY and CDR2 is SMNVEV (reference sequence). TCRdb's copy holds only in-frame clones and misses some; the assay was immunoSEQ multiplex PCR. The sample carries 98,000 or so clones, about 84% recorded once. J is TRBJ2-5 and V is TRBV27; maybe TRBD1 (7 bases). The sample here was PBMCs, taken 255 days after intestinal transplant. The origin of this receptor is a human patient who received an intestinal transplant, so some T cells may come from the graft donor. CDR3 coding DNA: TGTGCCAGCAGTCACAGCAGGGGGGAAGAGACCCAGTACTTC. This translates into CASSHSRGEETQYF.